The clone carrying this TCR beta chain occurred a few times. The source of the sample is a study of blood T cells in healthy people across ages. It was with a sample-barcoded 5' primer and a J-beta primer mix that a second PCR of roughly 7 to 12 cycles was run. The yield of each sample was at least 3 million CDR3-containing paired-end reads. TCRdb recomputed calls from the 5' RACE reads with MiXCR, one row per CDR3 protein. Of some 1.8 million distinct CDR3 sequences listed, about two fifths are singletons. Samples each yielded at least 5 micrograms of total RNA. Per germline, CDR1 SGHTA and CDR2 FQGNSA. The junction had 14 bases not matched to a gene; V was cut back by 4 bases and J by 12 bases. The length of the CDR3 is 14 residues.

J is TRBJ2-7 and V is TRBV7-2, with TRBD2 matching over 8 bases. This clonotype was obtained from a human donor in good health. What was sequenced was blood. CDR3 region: CASSSILAGFTPYF. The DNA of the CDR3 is TGTGCCAGCAGCTCTATATTAGCGGGGTTCACTCCGTACTTC.